Shown below are 9 T cell receptor beta chains from a single sample sequenced in a study of blood T cell repertoires in COVID-19. Repertoires were generated with immunoSEQ multiplex PCR, while TCRdb's copy carries only in-frame clones and drops some. Here the sample spans 45,000 to 50,000 clones, 83% being singletons. Material: peripheral blood. The source is a man older than 75 in a cohort sampled during active COVID-19.

The rearrangement links TRBV6-1 to TRBJ1-5; 8 bases fit TRBD1. CDR1 and CDR2 from the germline V gene are MNHNS and SASEGT. This CDR3 spans 15 amino acids. V shed 1 base, J shed 7 bases, and the junction held 6 bases outside the gene matches. CDR3 loop: CASSEGRGPGQPQHF. CDR3 nucleotides: TGTGCCAGCAGTGAAGGCAGGGGGCCAGGGCAGCCCCAGCATTTT.

The chain has TRBV2 and TRBJ1-3; the D is unclear. Per the germline V gene, CDR1 is SNHLY and CDR2 is FYNNEI. This CDR3 contains 14 residues. V shed 3 bases and J shed 0 bases, with 6 bases lying between them. This CDR3 reads CASSDVYSGNTIYF. Here the CDR3 DNA reads TGTGCCAGCAGTGACGTTTACTCTGGAAACACCATATATTTT.

The V call is TRBV5-1, the J call TRBJ2-7, with 10 bases that match TRBD1. V shed 4 bases and J 3 bases; nucleotides not matched to a gene: 4. CDR3 length equals 14 residues. The V gene's germline CDR1 is SGHRS and CDR2 YFSETQ. The CDR3 sequence: CASSRGQGIYEQYF. In DNA, the CDR3 is TGCGCCAGCAGCAGGGGACAGGGGATCTACGAGCAGTACTTC.

V and J are TRBV6-1 and TRBJ2-1; 14 bases fit TRBD2. Germline loops: CDR1 MNHNS, CDR2 SASEGT. This CDR3 region has 16 residues. The J segment lost 12 bases and the V segment lost 4 bases, leaving 11 bases of the junction unmatched. The CDR3 loop is CASSGGTSGGGSGQFF. The CDR3 nucleotides are TGTGCCAGCAGTGGAGGGACTAGCGGGGGCGGGTCGGGGCAGTTCTTC.

This chain uses TRBV19 with TRBJ1-1, with D perhaps TRBD1 (6 bases). The CDR3 sequence is 15 residues long. Germline V gene sequence: CDR1 LNHDA, CDR2 SQIVND (reference sequence). Trimming removed 0 bases at V and 1 base at J, with 9 bases between. The CDR3, as DNA: TGTGCCAGTAGTATAGAGAACAGGGCGAACACTGAAGCTTTCTTT. Protein sequence: CASSIENRANTEAFF.

This clone occurred a few times. The rearrangement joins TRBV15 to TRBJ1-5; 9 positions match TRBD1. From germline, CDR1 is LNHNV and CDR2 YYDKDF (reference sequence). The CDR3 spans 13 residues. V was clipped by 11 bases and J by 7 bases; unmatched bases: 9. This CDR3 reads CAAAQGAEQPQHF. CDR3 nucleotides: TGTGCCGCCGCACAGGGGGCTGAACAGCCCCAGCATTTT. Full variable domain (rest looked up from reference TRBV15 and TRBJ1-5): DAMVIQNPRYQVTQFGKPVTLSCSQTLNHNVMYWYQQKSSQAPKLLFHYYDKDFNNEADTPDNFQSRRPNTSFCFLDIRSPGLGDTAMYLCAAAQGAEQPQHFGDGTRLSIL.

The rearrangement joins TRBV6-5 to TRBJ2-2; 10 bases match TRBD2. J gave up 3 bases and V 11 bases, and 9 bases lay outside the gene matches. Germline V gives CDR1 MNHEY, CDR2 SVGAGI. The CDR3 sequence is 15 residues long. The CDR3 protein is CAVQTSGTYTGELFF. DNA of the CDR3: TGTGCCGTCCAAACTAGCGGGACCTACACCGGGGAGCTGTTTTTT.

The V call is TRBV28, the J call TRBJ2-7; 8 nucleotides agree with TRBD2. V shed 5 bases, J shed 3 bases, and the junction held 9 bases outside the gene matches. The germline CDR1 and CDR2 sequences are MDHEN and SYDVKM. The CDR3 sequence is 15 residues long. The CDR3 spells CASSTAGAVFYEQYF. In DNA form, the CDR3 reads TGTGCCAGCAGTACAGCGGGGGCAGTTTTCTACGAGCAGTACTTC.

This clone was recorded once. The rearrangement uses TRBV4-1 and TRBJ2-3, with a tentative D call TRBD2 (6 bases). Trimming took off 1 base at V and 2 bases at J, with 16 bases between the two ends. The germline V gene encodes CDR1 MGHRA and CDR2 YSYEKL. The CDR3 covers 17 residues. In nucleotides, the CDR3 is TGCGCCAGCAGCCAAGTTTTCAGCGGGTCGGCCACAGATACGCAGTATTTT. Its translation: CASSQVFSGSATDTQYF.